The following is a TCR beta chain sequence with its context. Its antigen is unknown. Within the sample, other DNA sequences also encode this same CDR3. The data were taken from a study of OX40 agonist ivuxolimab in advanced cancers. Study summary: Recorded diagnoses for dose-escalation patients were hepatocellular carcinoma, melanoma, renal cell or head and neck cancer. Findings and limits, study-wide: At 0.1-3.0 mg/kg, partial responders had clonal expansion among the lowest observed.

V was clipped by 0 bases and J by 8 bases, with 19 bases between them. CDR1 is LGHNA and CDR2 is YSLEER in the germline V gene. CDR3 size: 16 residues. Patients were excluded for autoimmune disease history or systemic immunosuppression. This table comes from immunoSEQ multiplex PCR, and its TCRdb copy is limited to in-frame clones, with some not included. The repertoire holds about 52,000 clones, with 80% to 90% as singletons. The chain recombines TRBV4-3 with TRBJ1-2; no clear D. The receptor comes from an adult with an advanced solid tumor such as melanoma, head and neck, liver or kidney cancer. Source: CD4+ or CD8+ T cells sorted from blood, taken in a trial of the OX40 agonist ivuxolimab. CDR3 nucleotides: TGCGCCAGCAGCCAAGATGCAGGCGAGGACCTTGGCGGCTACACCTTC. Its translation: CASSQDAGEDLGGYTF.